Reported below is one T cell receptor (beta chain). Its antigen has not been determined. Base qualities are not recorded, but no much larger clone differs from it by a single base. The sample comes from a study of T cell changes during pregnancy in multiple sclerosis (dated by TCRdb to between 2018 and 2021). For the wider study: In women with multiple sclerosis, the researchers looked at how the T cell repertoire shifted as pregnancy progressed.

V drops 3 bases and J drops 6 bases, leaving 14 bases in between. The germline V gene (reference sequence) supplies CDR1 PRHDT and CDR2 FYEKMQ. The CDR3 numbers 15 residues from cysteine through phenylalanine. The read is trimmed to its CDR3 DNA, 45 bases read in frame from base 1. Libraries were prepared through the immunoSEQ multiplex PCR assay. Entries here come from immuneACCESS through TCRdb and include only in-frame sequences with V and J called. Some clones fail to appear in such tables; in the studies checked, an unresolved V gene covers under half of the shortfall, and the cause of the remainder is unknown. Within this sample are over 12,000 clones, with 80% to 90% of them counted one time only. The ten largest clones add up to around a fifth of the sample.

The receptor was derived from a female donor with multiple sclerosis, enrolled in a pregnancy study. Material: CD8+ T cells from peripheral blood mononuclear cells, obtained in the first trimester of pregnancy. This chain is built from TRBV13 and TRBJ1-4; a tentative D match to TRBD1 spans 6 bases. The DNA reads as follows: TGTGCCAGCAGCTTTCTGGGGGCGTCGGATGAAAAACTGTTTTTT. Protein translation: CASSFLGASDEKLFF.